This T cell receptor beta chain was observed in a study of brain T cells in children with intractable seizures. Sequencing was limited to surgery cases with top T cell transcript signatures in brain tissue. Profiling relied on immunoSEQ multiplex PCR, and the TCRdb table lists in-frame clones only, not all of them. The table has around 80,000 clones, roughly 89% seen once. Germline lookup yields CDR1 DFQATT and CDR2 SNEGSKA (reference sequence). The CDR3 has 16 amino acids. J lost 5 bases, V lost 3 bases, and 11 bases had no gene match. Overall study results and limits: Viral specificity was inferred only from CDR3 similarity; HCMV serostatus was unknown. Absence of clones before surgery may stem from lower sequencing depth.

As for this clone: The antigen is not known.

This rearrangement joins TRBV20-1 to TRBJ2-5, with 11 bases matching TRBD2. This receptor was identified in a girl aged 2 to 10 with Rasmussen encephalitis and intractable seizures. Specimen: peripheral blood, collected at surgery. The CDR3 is CSASKSLAGGRETQYF. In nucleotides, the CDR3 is TGCAGTGCTAGTAAATCCCTAGCGGGAGGTAGGGAGACCCAGTACTTC.